The rows below give T cell receptor beta chains drawn from one sample of a study of blood T cell repertoires in COVID-19. Produced via immunoSEQ multiplex PCR; TCRdb's table is partial and in-frame only. The table shows some 120,000 clones, with approximately 84% occurring only once. The sample consisted of peripheral blood. The source is a woman in her forties or fifties who had recovered from COVID-19. Each CDR3 is given with its conserved first and last residue. The D gene is left open where the match is weak. Clone size is not always given. Where it is, it says once, few, many or a class for expanded clones.

TRBJ2-7	TRBV2	NA	NA	CASSSGLTYEQYF	TGTGCCAGCAGTTCAGGGTTAACCTACGAGCAGTACTTC
TRBJ1-2	TRBV25-1	TRBD1	NA	CASSDPRQGDNGYTF	TGTGCCAGCAGTGATCCTCGACAGGGTGACAATGGCTACACCTTC
TRBJ2-7	TRBV7-2	TRBD1	NA	CASSLYRGTYEQYF	TGTGCCAGCAGCCTATACAGGGGGACCTACGAGCAGTACTTC
TRBJ2-1	TRBV11-3	NA	NA	CASSFSFSSGYNEQFF	TGTGCCAGCAGCTTCTCGTTTTCATCGGGGTACAATGAGCAGTTCTTC
TRBJ2-3	TRBV18	TRBD2	once	CASSPVGRLAGSDTQYF	TGTGCCAGCTCACCAGTAGGTCGCCTAGCGGGGTCAGATACGCAGTATTTT
TRBJ2-1	TRBV27	TRBD2	NA	CASSTPAVGGSTIYNEQFF	TGTGCCAGCAGTACCCCCGCGGTAGGCGGGAGTACTATCTACAATGAGCAGTTCTTC
TRBJ1-1	TRBV5-1	NA	NA	CASSLGQVVDTEAFF	TGCGCCAGCAGCTTGGGACAGGTTGTGGACACTGAAGCTTTCTTT
TRBJ1-3	TRBV29-1	NA	NA	CSVEVSAGPGNTIYF	TGCAGCGTTGAAGTATCGGCAGGGCCTGGAAACACCATATATTTT
TRBJ1-6	TRBV11-3	TRBD1	few	CASTRDREHSPLHF	TGTGCCAGCACCCGGGACAGGGAACATTCACCCCTCCACTTT
TRBJ1-3	TRBV7-2	TRBD1	NA	CASQNRGSGNTIYF	TGTGCCAGCCAAAACAGGGGTTCTGGAAACACCATATATTTT
TRBJ2-7	TRBV7-8	TRBD1	NA	CASSGDRGNEQYF	TGTGCCAGCTCCGGGGACAGGGGCAACGAGCAGTACTTC
TRBJ2-3	TRBV11-2	TRBD1	NA	CASSPTTGDRTDTQYF	TGTGCCAGCAGCCCGACGACAGGGGACCGCACAGATACGCAGTATTTT
TRBJ1-2	TRBV5-4	NA	NA	CASSLGADGTHYAGYTF	TGTGCCAGCAGCTTAGGGGCCGACGGTACCCATTATGCAGGCTACACCTTC
TRBJ1-3	TRBV19	NA	NA	CASSILLGQGTGNTIYF	TGTGCCAGTAGTATACTGCTCGGGCAGGGGACTGGAAACACCATATATTTT
TRBJ2-5	TRBV2	NA	NA	CASSERLPFQETQYF	TGTGCCAGCAGTGAACGGTTACCCTTCCAAGAGACCCAGTACTTC
TRBJ1-5	TRBV19	NA	NA	CASSFRDSNQPQHF	TGTGCCAGTAGTTTCCGGGATAGCAATCAGCCCCAGCATTTT
TRBJ2-7	TRBV18	TRBD1	NA	CASSPGTGIYEQYF	TGTGCCAGCTCACCAGGGACAGGGATCTACGAGCAGTACTTC
TRBJ2-7	TRBV4-2	TRBD2	NA	CASSQDPGTSGRNEQYF	TGTGCCAGCAGCCAAGATCCCGGGACTAGCGGGAGGAACGAGCAGTACTTC
TRBJ2-7	TRBV27	TRBD1	NA	CASSTGGRGGEQYF	TGTGCCAGCAGTACAGGGGGCCGAGGCGGCGAGCAGTACTTC
TRBJ2-1	TRBV19	TRBD1	NA	CASSIRQGGYNEQFF	TGTGCCAGTAGTATCCGACAGGGGGGTTACAATGAGCAGTTCTTC
TRBJ1-6	TRBV19	TRBD1	NA	CASSTLGQDNSPLHF	TGTGCCAGTAGTACCCTTGGACAGGATAATTCACCCCTCCACTTT
TRBJ2-1	TRBV7-3	NA	NA	CASSLSYRDNEQFF	TGTGCCAGCAGCTTAAGTTACAGGGACAATGAGCAGTTCTTC
TRBJ2-3	TRBV5-1	TRBD1	NA	CASSSHLPTGSTDTQYF	TGCGCCAGCAGCAGCCACCTCCCGACAGGGAGCACAGATACGCAGTATTTT
TRBJ1-5	TRBV29-1	TRBD1	NA	CSGYRGNQPQHF	TGCAGCGGGTACAGGGGGAATCAGCCCCAGCATTTT
TRBJ1-1	TRBV6-5	NA	NA	CASSPPGDTEAFF	TGTGCCAGCAGTCCCCCGGGGGACACTGAAGCTTTCTTT